One sample yielded the 27 T cell receptor beta chains listed below, sequenced in a study of cytomegalovirus exposure and HLA in healthy donors (dated by TCRdb to 2015 to 2018). The library was built by means of the immunoSEQ multiplex PCR assay. This immuneACCESS table, as held by TCRdb, lists in-frame sequences with V and J called but not all clones. Of the missing ones, under half trace to an unresolved V gene in checked studies; the others have no known cause. This sample lists over 200,000 clones; less than 85% were detected once. 5.5% to 7% of the sample is held by the ten biggest clonotypes. The specimen sequenced was PBMCs. The receptors stem from a woman younger than 35 in good health and CMV-seronegative.

The genes are TRBV18 and TRBJ1-1, with a possible D match to TRBD1 (5 bases). The CDR3 is made up of 13 amino acids. From germline, CDR1 is KGHSH and CDR2 LQKENI. V was clipped by 3 bases and J by 3 bases, with 8 bases between them. The CDR3 coding sequence is TGTGCCAGCTCACCGGGGCCGGACACTGAAGCTTTCTTT. Protein sequence: CASSPGPDTEAFF.

The chain is built from TRBV11-2 and TRBJ2-7; D might be TRBD2 (6 bases). The CDR3 contains 16 residues. Germline loops: CDR1 SGHAT, CDR2 FQNNGV. Deletions cut 3 bases from V and 3 bases from J, with 18 bases between. The CDR3 nucleotides read TGTGCCAGCAGCTTGGCGGGGAGCGGCGGTGGCTACGAGCAGTACTTC. Its translation: CASSLAGSGGGYEQYF.

The chain recombines TRBV28 with TRBJ1-2; TRBD1 agrees at 7 bases. Germline CDR1 reads MDHEN; CDR2 reads SYDVKM. With 2 bases clipped from V and 6 bases from J, the junction kept 3 bases outside the gene matches. CDR3 length: 13 residues. The CDR3 DNA reads as TGTGCCAGCAGTTTAGGTACAGGGGATGGCTACACCTTC. It codes for CASSLGTGDGYTF.

The V gene is TRBV2, the J gene TRBJ1-2, with D perhaps matching TRBD1 (6 bases). Germline V gene sequence: CDR1 SNHLY, CDR2 FYNNEI. The CDR3 totals 17 residues. With 4 bases removed from V and 7 bases from J, the gap between germline ends came to 25 bases. CDR3 sequence (DNA): TGTGCCAGCAGTGCTGACAGGAACCTTATGTTCAGGAGTGGCTACACCTTC. It is translated as CASSADRNLMFRSGYTF.

V and J are TRBV19 and TRBJ2-7; D is perhaps TRBD2 (6 bases). The germline CDR1 and CDR2 sequences are LNHDA and SQIVND (reference sequence). V lost 6 bases and J lost 2, with 17 bases in between. CDR3 length: 15 amino acids. The CDR3 reads CASSPGGAVAYEQYF. For the CDR3, the DNA is TGTGCCAGTAGCCCCGGGGGAGCGGTGGCCTACGAGCAGTACTTC. The full variable domain, in which reference TRBV19 and TRBJ2-7 provide the parts outside the CDR3, is DGGITQSPKYLFRKEGQNVTLSCEQNLNHDAMYWYRQDPGQGLRLIYYSQIVNDFQKGDIAEGYSVSREKKESFPLTVTSAQKNPTAFYLCASSPGGAVAYEQYFGPGTRLTVT.

The chain carries TRBV7-9 and TRBJ2-1; TRBD1 might be the D (5 bases). Germline lookup yields CDR1 SEHNR and CDR2 FQNEAQ (reference sequence). Trimming took 5 bases from V and 8 from J, leaving 16 bases between them. This CDR3 spans 14 amino acids. The DNA for the CDR3 is TGTGCCAGCAGCCCCCCGGGCAGGGCTGATGAGCAGTTCTTC. This gives the protein CASSPPGRADEQFF.

The CDR3 sequence is CASGGGGGRSSYEQYF. CDR3 nucleotides: TGTGCCAGCGGTGGAGGGGGTGGGAGGAGCTCCTACGAGCAGTACTTC. V gene TRBV28 combines with J gene TRBJ2-7, with D tentatively TRBD1 or TRBD2 (6 bases each). The germline gives CDR1 MDHEN, CDR2 SYDVKM. Trimming removed 8 bases from V and 0 bases from J, with 20 bases in between. This CDR3 comprises 16 residues.

The CDR3 DNA sequence: TGTGCCAGTAGTATTGGGGGACTTCAGGGCTATGGCTACACCTTC. Its translation is CASSIGGLQGYGYTF. This chain links TRBV19 with TRBJ1-2; D possibly corresponds to TRBD1 (5 bases). Looked up from germline, CDR1 is LNHDA and CDR2 is SQIVND (reference sequence). The length of the CDR3 is 15 residues. Trimming removed 3 bases at V and 4 bases at J, with 15 bases between.

This chain joins TRBV4-1 and TRBJ1-3; D might be TRBD1 (5 bases). The length of the CDR3 is 16 residues. The V end lost 0 bases, the J end lost 4 bases, and 13 bases lay between the germline ends. The germline gives CDR1 MGHRA, CDR2 YSYEKL. CDR3 bases: TGCGCCAGCAGCCAAGAAGGTTCAGGGCGCGGAAACACCATATATTTT. It codes for CASSQEGSGRGNTIYF.

The CDR3 bases are TGTGCCAGCAGTGAAAGACAGGGCCAACTCTACGAGCAGTACTTC. This sequence encodes CASSERQGQLYEQYF. The gene calls are TRBV6-1 and TRBJ2-7; TRBD1 aligns across 7 bases. V shed 2 bases, J shed 3 bases, and the junction held 7 bases outside the gene matches. Germline CDR1 MNHNS, CDR2 SASEGT. The CDR3 totals 15 residues.

V is TRBV2 and J is TRBJ2-5, with a possible D match to TRBD2 (5 bases). Per germline, CDR1 SNHLY and CDR2 FYNNEI. The ends were cut back, 7 bases at V and 5 bases at J, with 23 bases in the middle. The CDR3 has 16 amino acids. In DNA, the CDR3 is TGTGCCAGCATGCTAGGGAGTCAACGGATTAGCGAGACCCAGTACTTC. As protein: CASMLGSQRISETQYF.

This sequence joins TRBV9 and TRBJ2-1; 8 nucleotides agree with TRBD2. The germline gives CDR1 SGDLS, CDR2 YYNGEE. The CDR3 sequence is 14 residues long. V trimming: 6 bases; J trimming: 2 bases; junction bases outside the gene matches: 4. As DNA, the CDR3 is TGTGCCAGCACGGGGGGGACCGCCTACAATGAGCAGTTCTTC. As protein: CASTGGTAYNEQFF.

This clone came up a few times. The gene calls are TRBV28 and TRBJ1-1, with 12 bases aligning to TRBD1. Looked up from germline, CDR1 is MDHEN and CDR2 is SYDVKM. This CDR3 contains 18 residues. Unmatched junction bases numbered 12, after V lost 6 bases and J lost 1 base. CDR3 sequence: CASSPNAGTGGGNTEAFF. The CDR3 DNA reads TGTGCCAGCAGCCCAAATGCGGGGACAGGGGGCGGGAACACTGAAGCTTTCTTT.

V and J are TRBV9 and TRBJ1-3; D is unresolved. The CDR3 runs to 14 residues. Trimming took 4 bases from V and 0 from J, leaving 8 bases between them. From germline, CDR1 is SGDLS and CDR2 YYNGEE. The DNA for the CDR3 is TGTGCCAGCAGCCCCCGGGGCTCTGGAAACACCATATATTTT. Residues: CASSPRGSGNTIYF.

This clone was seen just once. V is TRBV28 and J is TRBJ1-5; no clear D gene. The CDR3 runs to 12 residues. CDR1 is MDHEN and CDR2 is SYDVKM in the germline V gene. V was trimmed by 9 bases and J by 2 bases, leaving 8 bases between them. CDR3 DNA sequence: TGTGCCAGTGAACTCGGCAATCAGCCCCAGCATTTT. It yields the protein CASELGNQPQHF.

J is TRBJ2-3 and V is TRBV2; D may correspond to TRBD1 or TRBD2 (5 bases each). The CDR3 runs 14 residues. The V end was cut by 7 bases, the J end by 1 base, with 12 bases between. In germline, CDR1 is SNHLY, CDR2 FYNNEI. CDR3 sequence: CASTRDRRTDTQYF. CDR3 nucleotides: TGTGCCAGCACCCGGGACCGACGCACAGATACGCAGTATTTT. The whole variable domain, remainder taken from reference TRBV2 and TRBJ2-3, is EPEVTQTPSHQVTQMGQEVILRCVPISNHLYFYWYRQILGQKVEFLVSFYNNEISEKSEIFDDQFSVERPDGSNFTLKIRSTKLEDSAMYFCASTRDRRTDTQYFGPGTRLTVL.

J is TRBJ2-3 and V is TRBV10-1, with a tentative D call TRBD2 (6 bases). Trimming left V 2 bases short and J 1 base short, with 7 bases between. The CDR3 contains 14 residues. Germline-derived CDR1 and CDR2 are WNHNN and SYGVQD (reference sequence). The DNA of the CDR3 is TGCGCCAGCAGTGAGGCTAGCGGCACAGATACGCAGTATTTT. It specifies CASSEASGTDTQYF.

The chain uses TRBV4-1 and TRBJ2-7; 7 bases agree with TRBD2. V trimming: 0 bases; J trimming: 3 bases; junction bases outside the gene matches: 5. Germline V lookup: CDR1 MGHRA, CDR2 YSYEKL. CDR3 size: 15 residues. The CDR3 DNA is TGCGCCAGCAGCCAAGATCTCCTAGCGGTCTACGAGCAGTACTTC. Its translation is CASSQDLLAVYEQYF.

This chain joins TRBV5-1 and TRBJ1-2; D gene unclear. Between the trimmed V and J ends, which lost 2 bases and 3 bases, there was a span of 8 bases. The CDR3 is made up of 13 amino acids. CDR1 is SGHRS, CDR2 YFSETQ, per germline. DNA for the CDR3: TGCGCCAGCAGCTTTGACGGGGACTATGGCTACACCTTC. It is translated as CASSFDGDYGYTF. Drawing the rest from reference TRBV5-1 and TRBJ1-2, the complete variable domain is KAGVTQTPRYLIKTRGQQVTLSCSPISGHRSVSWYQQTPGQGLQFLFEYFSETQRNKGNFPGRFSGRQFSNSRSEMNVSTLELGDSALYLCASSFDGDYGYTFGSGTRLTVV.

In this sample, this clone turned up a few times. Other DNA sequences within the sample encode an identical CDR3. V gene TRBV9 combines with J gene TRBJ1-5; no definite D call. V was shortened by 2 bases and J by 3 bases, with 6 bases between the two germline ends. Germline values: CDR1 SGDLS, CDR2 YYNGEE. The CDR3 sequence is 13 residues long. CDR3 protein: CASSVGSNQPQHF. CDR3 nucleotide sequence: TGTGCCAGCAGCGTCGGGTCCAATCAGCCCCAGCATTTT.

V and J are TRBV7-8 and TRBJ1-1, with D unclear. This CDR3 is built from 13 residues. Deletions cut 1 base from V and 5 bases from J, with 8 bases between. CDR1 SGHVS and CDR2 FQNEAQ come from the germline V gene. The CDR3 region has the DNA TGTGCCAGCAGCTTAGGTAGACAAACTGAAGCTTTCTTT. As protein: CASSLGRQTEAFF.

There are a few counts of this clone. CDR3 DNA: TGTGCCAGCAGTGAAGTAGGGGTATCCTATGGCTACACCTTC. Its protein is CASSEVGVSYGYTF. The chain has TRBV6-1 and TRBJ1-2; perhaps TRBD1 as D (5 bases). The CDR3 covers 14 residues. V was shortened by 1 base and J by 4 bases, with 10 bases between the two germline ends. In germline, CDR1 is MNHNS, CDR2 SASEGT.

The rearrangement joins TRBV7-8 to TRBJ1-1, with D unresolved. Trimming pared 1 base from V and 0 bases from J, leaving 12 bases between. There are 16 residues in the CDR3. CDR1 SGHVS and CDR2 FQNEAQ come from the germline V gene. The CDR3 DNA reads TGTGCCAGCAGCTTAGGGTTGGGTAACTTGAACACTGAAGCTTTCTTT. Translated, it gives CASSLGLGNLNTEAFF. Combining the CDR3 with reference TRBV7-8 and TRBJ1-1 gives the whole variable domain GAGVSQSPRYKVAKRGQDVALRCDPISGHVSLFWYQQALGQGPEFLTYFQNEAQLDKSGLPSDRFFAERPEGSVSTLKIQRTQQEDSAVYLCASSLGLGNLNTEAFFGQGTRLTVV.

The chain uses TRBV20-1 and TRBJ2-2; TRBD2 aligns across 7 bases. The germline gives CDR1 DFQATT, CDR2 SNEGSKA (reference sequence). The ends lost 6 bases at V and 7 bases at J; junction bases unmatched: 2. This CDR3 is 11 amino acids long. DNA of the CDR3: TGCAGTGCGAGGACTAGCGGGGAGCTGTTTTTT. This sequence encodes CSARTSGELFF.

The rearrangement uses TRBV5-1 and TRBJ2-3; 9 positions agree with TRBD1. Germline V lookup: CDR1 SGHRS, CDR2 YFSETQ. This CDR3 has 15 residues. V trimming: 2 bases; J trimming: 4 bases; junction bases outside the gene matches: 5. The CDR3 DNA reads TGCGCCAGCAGCTTCGGGACAGGGTCGGCAGATACGCAGTATTTT. Protein sequence: CASSFGTGSADTQYF.

The rearrangement uses TRBV16 and TRBJ1-1; D remains ambiguous. Trimming took off 4 bases at V and 7 bases at J, with 10 bases between the two ends. This CDR3 contains 12 residues. Germline-derived CDR1 and CDR2 are KGHSY and FQNENV. The CDR3, as DNA: TGTGCCAGCAGCCCTTGGACTGTTGAAGCTTTCTTT. It codes for CASSPWTVEAFF.

The chain joins TRBV6-5 to TRBJ1-2, with D hard to call. CDR1 and CDR2 from the germline V gene are MNHEY and SVGAGI. The CDR3 runs to 12 residues. The V and J ends lost 2 bases and 2 bases respectively, with 3 bases between them. CDR3 sequence (DNA): TGTGCCAGCAGTTACAAGAACTATGGCTACACCTTC. As protein: CASSYKNYGYTF.